What follows is one T cell receptor (beta chain) and its context. Its antigen is not identified. Following a re-call of the 5' RACE reads, TCRdb has one entry per CDR3 protein and lacks DNA. The sample table sets out some 600,000 distinct CDR3 sequences. The sample comes from a study of T cells expressing NK-cell markers. The length of the CDR3 is 14 residues. Germline V gives CDR1 MNHEY, CDR2 SVGAGI. Notes on the study in general: Clarity on HCMV specificity was lacking for the expanded NKG2C+ T cell clones. A few donors' CD3+CD56-NKG2C+ cells were dominated by the same clonotypes.

This TCR was sampled from a young man in good health. This rearrangement joins TRBV6-5 to TRBJ2-1; without DNA, the TCRdb call of TRBD1 cannot be checked. The sequenced sample consisted of blood T cells: a sorted CD56 or NKG2C T cell subset, CD4+ or CD8+ T cells, or bulk PBMC T cells (not recorded which). The CDR3 reads CASSSPGSYNEQFF.